One T cell receptor (beta chain) is described in this entry. The sample is drawn from a study of blood T cell repertoires in COVID-19. Study overall: The samples span acute and convalescent COVID-19 from the United States, Italy and Spain. From T cells, B-cell-depleted T cells, or PBMCs came the material, which was cDNA or gDNA.

Measured with immunoSEQ multiplex PCR; TCRdb has only the in-frame clones, and not every one. The table records some 350,000 clones, around nine tenths of them present only once. In Seattle, patients joined the study during active infection and were tracked longitudinally. This clonotype originated in a woman in her seventies with COVID-19, enrolled during active disease. Input material: peripheral blood.

The CDR3 DNA reads TGTGCCAGCAACTGGGGAAGCCTTAGACAGGGTCGAACTGAAGCTTTCTTT. Its protein is CASNWGSLRQGRTEAFF. The chain uses TRBV3-1 (or the pseudogene TRBV3-2) and TRBJ1-1, with TRBD1 identical over 7 bases. CDR1 is LGHDT, CDR2 YNNKEL, per germline (reference sequence). V was pared by 7 bases and J by 5 bases, with 19 bases of the junction left unmatched. This CDR3 region has 17 residues.